This T cell receptor beta chain is from a study of shared clonotypes between healthy human individuals. Assay: immunoSEQ multiplex PCR; the TCRdb copy retains only in-frame clones and omits some. The sample lists hundreds of thousands of clones, 95% to 96% occurring once. Naive CD8 cells comprised CD45RO-negative, CCR7-positively selected cells, excluding terminally differentiated effector memory CD45RA+ cells. The V gene's germline CDR1 is MRHNA and CDR2 SNTAGT. The CDR3 covers 15 residues. The V segment lost 2 bases and the J segment 1 base; nucleotides outside the gene matches: 4. Sequencing was carried out using naive CD8+ T cells sorted from blood. The receptor comes from a woman aged 25 to 39 in good health. The chain combines TRBV6-4 with TRBJ1-1; 7 bases align to TRBD1. Here the CDR3 reads CASSDTWTGNTEAFF. The CDR3 DNA reads TGTGCCAGCAGTGACACGTGGACAGGGAACACTGAAGCTTTCTTT.